This passage covers 23 T cell receptor beta chains from one sample sequenced in a study of shared T cell receptors in the human thymus. Assay: immunoSEQ multiplex PCR; the TCRdb copy retains only in-frame clones and omits some. The profile covers 550,000 to 800,000 clones, with 70% to 90% appearing a single time and about 0.0098% taken by the ten largest. The same data also went into a second study, on human thymus T cells.

Sequencing used thymocytes. The receptors derive from a girl under three years old with a congenital heart defect.

The chain couples TRBV29-1 to TRBJ1-1; 8 bases are a match to TRBD1. This CDR3 is built from 13 residues. Unmatched junction bases numbered 8, after V lost 7 bases and J lost 4 bases. Per the germline V gene, CDR1 is SQVTM and CDR2 is ANQGSEA. The CDR3 spells CSANQGARTEAFF. In nucleotides, the CDR3 is TGCAGCGCCAACCAGGGGGCGCGCACTGAAGCTTTCTTT. The whole variable domain, remainder taken from reference TRBV29-1 and TRBJ1-1, is SAVISQKPSRDICQRGTSLTIQCQVDSQVTMMFWYRQQPGQSLTLIATANQGSEATYESGFVIDKFPISRPNLTFSTLTVSNMSPEDSSIYLCSANQGARTEAFFGQGTRLTVV.

J is TRBJ2-1 and V is TRBV18, with 8 bases lining up with TRBD1. CDR1 and CDR2 from the germline V gene are KGHSH and LQKENI. Trimming took 6 bases from V and 10 from J; bases not matched to a gene: 17. This CDR3 contains 16 residues. This chain's CDR3 is CASSGPPGTGTDEQFF. In DNA form, the CDR3 reads TGTGCCAGCTCCGGCCCGCCCGGGACAGGAACGGACGAGCAGTTCTTC.

The rearrangement links TRBV18 to TRBJ2-7, with D possibly being TRBD2 (5 bases). Trimming stripped 0 bases from V and 7 bases from J, with 22 bases between. This CDR3 spans 17 amino acids. Per germline, CDR1 KGHSH and CDR2 LQKENI. CDR3 sequence: CASSPPIRRRTGEEQYF. The DNA for the CDR3 is TGTGCCAGCTCACCACCCATCCGACGAAGGACCGGGGAGGAGCAGTACTTC. Full variable domain (rest looked up from reference TRBV18 and TRBJ2-7): NAGVMQNPRHLVRRRGQEARLRCSPMKGHSHVYWYRQLPEEGLKFMVYLQKENIIDESGMPKERFSAEFPKEGPSILRIQQVVRGDSAAYFCASSPPIRRRTGEEQYFGPGTRLTVT.

The rearrangement uses TRBV2 and TRBJ1-2, with D hard to call. CDR3 length equals 15 residues. The V and J ends lost 6 bases and 2 bases respectively, with 16 bases between them. Looked up from germline, CDR1 is SNHLY and CDR2 is FYNNEI. The CDR3 here is CASSPDTSPNYGYTF. CDR3 sequence (DNA): TGTGCCAGCAGCCCCGATACTTCTCCAAACTATGGCTACACCTTC. The whole variable domain, filled in from reference TRBV2 and TRBJ1-2, reads EPEVTQTPSHQVTQMGQEVILRCVPISNHLYFYWYRQILGQKVEFLVSFYNNEISEKSEIFDDQFSVERPDGSNFTLKIRSTKLEDSAMYFCASSPDTSPNYGYTFGSGTRLTVV.

V and J are TRBV5-1 and TRBJ1-1, with TRBD1 matching 8 bases. CDR1 and CDR2 (germline): SGHRS, YFSETQ. The CDR3 consists of 15 residues. J gave up 2 bases and V 4 bases, and 7 bases lay outside the gene matches. In nucleotides, the CDR3 is TGCGCCAGCAGCCCAAAACAGGGGGATAACACTGAAGCTTTCTTT. It yields the protein CASSPKQGDNTEAFF.

The chain uses TRBV19 and TRBJ2-1; D possibly corresponds to TRBD2 (5 bases). V lost 0 bases, J lost 0 bases, and 12 bases lay in between. The CDR3 has 17 residues. The germline CDR1 and CDR2 sequences are LNHDA and SQIVND (reference sequence). Here the CDR3 reads CASSIDRAEASYNEQFF. Written as DNA, the CDR3 is TGTGCCAGTAGTATAGACCGGGCGGAGGCCTCCTACAATGAGCAGTTCTTC.

The rearrangement uses TRBV6-1 and TRBJ1-5; D might be TRBD1 (5 bases). CDR1 MNHNS and CDR2 SASEGT come from the germline V gene. The V and J ends lost 1 base and 6 bases respectively, with 16 bases between them. The CDR3 covers 16 residues. CDR3 sequence reads: CASSEEVRVSSQPQHF. DNA for the CDR3: TGTGCCAGCAGTGAAGAGGTCAGGGTGTCGAGTCAGCCCCAGCATTTT.

As DNA, the CDR3 is TGTGCCAGCAGTGACTGGGGGGGGCCGAACACTGAAGCTTTCTTT. It encodes CASSDWGGPNTEAFF. J is TRBJ1-1 and V is TRBV6-1; TRBD1 is a possible D gene (6 bases). V lost 3 bases and J 1 base, leaving 12 bases between the germline ends. Germline CDR1 MNHNS, CDR2 SASEGT. This CDR3 contains 15 residues.

V is TRBV18 and J is TRBJ2-2, with D possibly matching TRBD2 (6 bases). Trimming pared 3 bases from V and 2 bases from J, leaving 10 bases between. The CDR3 spans 15 residues. CDR1 KGHSH and CDR2 LQKENI come from the germline V gene. As DNA, the CDR3 is TGTGCCAGCTCACCGGCTAGCGACAACACCGGGGAGCTGTTTTTT. Encoded protein: CASSPASDNTGELFF.

The chain is built from TRBV5-1 and TRBJ2-7, with 13 bases matching TRBD2. Losses at the gene ends were 4 bases for V and 0 bases for J; bases not matched to a gene: 7. Germline V gene lookup returns CDR1 SGHRS and CDR2 YFSETQ. The CDR3 is 17 residues long. As DNA, the CDR3 is TGCGCCAGCAGCCCGGGGACTAGCGGGGAACCCTCCTACGAGCAGTACTTC. This gives the protein CASSPGTSGEPSYEQYF.

This clone was recorded only once. This chain connects TRBV7-6 to TRBJ1-6; D may be TRBD1 (6 bases). The germline V and J ends were trimmed by 3 bases and 0 bases, with 12 bases remaining between them. The CDR3 is made up of 17 amino acids. CDR1 and CDR2 (germline): SGHVS, FNYEAQ. The CDR3 here is CASSLRGGSSYNSPLHF. The CDR3 bases are TGTGCCAGCAGCTTGAGAGGGGGTAGCTCCTATAATTCACCCCTCCACTTT.

The rearrangement links TRBV27 to TRBJ1-6; maybe TRBD1 (5 bases). This CDR3 is built from 17 residues. Per germline, CDR1 MNHEY and CDR2 SMNVEV (reference sequence). Trimming removed 6 bases at V and 10 bases at J, with 25 bases between. CDR3 DNA: TGTGCCAGCAGGCTAAATCAGGGAGGAAGTTCTGGCTCACCCCTCCACTTT. It codes for CASRLNQGGSSGSPLHF.

J is TRBJ1-1 and V is TRBV7-9; the D gene is possibly TRBD1 (5 bases). V dropped 3 bases and J dropped 8 bases, with 13 bases sitting between them. This CDR3 has 13 amino acids. The germline V gene encodes CDR1 SEHNR and CDR2 FQNEAQ (reference sequence). CDR3 sequence: CASSLGPRQEAFF. The DNA of the CDR3 is TGTGCCAGCAGCTTGGGTCCAAGACAGGAAGCTTTCTTT.

The chain links TRBV7-9 to TRBJ1-1, with a weak D call TRBD1 (5 bases). The germline V and J ends were trimmed by 2 bases and 0 bases, with 13 bases remaining between them. Looked up from germline, CDR1 is SEHNR and CDR2 is FQNEAQ (reference sequence). The CDR3 is 16 residues long. For the CDR3, the DNA is TGTGCCAGCAGCTTATTTCGGGGGAGGATGAACACTGAAGCTTTCTTT. Translated: CASSLFRGRMNTEAFF.

The J gene is TRBJ2-7, the V gene TRBV7-4, with D unresolved. Trimming left V 5 bases short and J 1 base short, with 12 bases between. Germline CDR1 reads SGHVT; CDR2 reads SQSDAQ. CDR3 size: 14 residues. The CDR3 DNA sequence: TGTGCCAGCAGCCTCGGTCAGGAATCCTACGAGCAGTACTTC. It is translated as CASSLGQESYEQYF.

This chain connects TRBV7-3 to TRBJ2-7, with 9 bases identical to TRBD1. V gave up 4 bases and J gave up 3 bases; unmatched junction bases: 13. CDR3 length: 17 residues. CDR1 and CDR2 from the germline V gene are SGHTA and FQGTGA. The CDR3 DNA reads TGTGCCAGCAGCTCCGCCGGACAGGGGACTATGCGCTACGAGCAGTACTTC. It is translated as CASSSAGQGTMRYEQYF.

V usage is TRBV5-1 and J usage is TRBJ2-3; perhaps TRBD2 as D (5 bases). Per germline, CDR1 SGHRS and CDR2 YFSETQ. V lost 4 bases to trimming and J lost 7 bases, with 28 bases between them. CDR3 length: 18 amino acids. The CDR3 loop reads CASSRNDPRGAYRHTQYF. CDR3 coding DNA: TGCGCCAGCAGCCGAAACGACCCCCGGGGAGCTTACCGTCATACGCAGTATTTT.

This sequence joins TRBV28 and TRBJ2-7; D perhaps matches TRBD1 (7 bases). The CDR3 extends over 14 amino acids. Germline CDR1 and CDR2: MDHEN and SYDVKM. Between the trimmed V and J ends, which lost 5 bases and 5 bases, there was a span of 16 bases. For the CDR3, the DNA is TGTGCCAGCAGTATCAGGGGGGTTTTTGACGAGCAGTACTTC. This translates into CASSIRGVFDEQYF.

J is TRBJ1-6 and V is TRBV27; D might be TRBD1 (6 bases). Germline V gene lookup returns CDR1 MNHEY and CDR2 SMNVEV (reference sequence). CDR3 size: 17 residues. Between the trimmed V and J ends, which lost 5 bases and 6 bases, there was a span of 20 bases. Written as DNA, the CDR3 is TGTGCCAGCAGTCCAAGGGGGAGGGGCCGCCTTAATTCACCCCTCCACTTT. Amino acid sequence: CASSPRGRGRLNSPLHF.

This clone was detected only a few times. The chain couples TRBV7-2 to TRBJ1-2, with a tentative D call TRBD1 (5 bases). With 1 base removed from V and 7 bases from J, the gap between germline ends came to 22 bases. Germline CDR1 reads SGHTA; CDR2 reads FQGNSA. This CDR3 has 17 residues. Written as DNA, the CDR3 is TGTGCCAGCAGCTTAGTTACGGGGGATGGGGGGGGTTGTGGCTACACCTTC. This encodes CASSLVTGDGGGCGYTF.

The chain is built from TRBV7-9 and TRBJ1-2; 9 bases fit TRBD1. CDR3 size: 17 residues. V shed 5 bases, J shed 4 bases, and the junction held 14 bases outside the gene matches. The germline V gene has CDR1 SEHNR and CDR2 FQNEAQ (reference sequence). DNA of the CDR3: TGTGCCAGCAGCCACCTCGGCCCACAGGGGGCAAGCTATGGCTACACCTTC. Translating gives CASSHLGPQGASYGYTF.

The chain joins TRBV4-3 to TRBJ1-1; 8 bases agree with TRBD1. Germline assignment: CDR1 LGHNA and CDR2 YSLEER. The CDR3 has 15 residues. Unmatched junction bases numbered 12, after V lost 1 base and J lost 11 bases. The CDR3, as DNA: TGCGCCAGCAGCCAAGTCCCTGACAGGGGATTTCTGGCTTTCTTT. The encoded protein is CASSQVPDRGFLAFF.

V and J are TRBV10-1 and TRBJ1-1, with D possibly TRBD1 on 6 matching bases. Per the germline V gene, CDR1 is WNHNN and CDR2 is SYGVQD (reference sequence). The CDR3 is 15 amino acids. The ends were cut back, 3 bases at V and 9 bases at J, with 20 bases in the middle. The CDR3 bases are TGCGCCAGCAGTGAAATGGTTGGGGGCACGAAGCAAGCTTTCTTT. Amino acids: CASSEMVGGTKQAFF.